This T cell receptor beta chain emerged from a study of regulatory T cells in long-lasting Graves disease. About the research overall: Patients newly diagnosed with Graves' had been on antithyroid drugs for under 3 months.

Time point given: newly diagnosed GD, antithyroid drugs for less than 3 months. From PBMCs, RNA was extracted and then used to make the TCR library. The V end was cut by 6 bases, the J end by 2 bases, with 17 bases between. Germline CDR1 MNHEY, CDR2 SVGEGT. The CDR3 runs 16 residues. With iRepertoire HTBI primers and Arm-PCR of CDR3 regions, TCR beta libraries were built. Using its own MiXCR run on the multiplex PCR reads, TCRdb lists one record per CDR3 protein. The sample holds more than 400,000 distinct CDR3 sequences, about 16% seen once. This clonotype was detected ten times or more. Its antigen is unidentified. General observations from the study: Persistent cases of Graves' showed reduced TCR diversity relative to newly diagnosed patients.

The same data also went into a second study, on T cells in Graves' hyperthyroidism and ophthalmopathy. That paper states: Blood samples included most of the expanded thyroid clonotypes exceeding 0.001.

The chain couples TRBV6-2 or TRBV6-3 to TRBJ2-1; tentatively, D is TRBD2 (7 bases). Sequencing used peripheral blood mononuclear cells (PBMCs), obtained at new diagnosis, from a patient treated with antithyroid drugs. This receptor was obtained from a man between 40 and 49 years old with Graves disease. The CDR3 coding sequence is TGTGCCAGCAGGGCGAGGGGGGGGGTAGCCTACAATGAGCAGTTCTTC. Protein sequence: CASRARGGVAYNEQFF.